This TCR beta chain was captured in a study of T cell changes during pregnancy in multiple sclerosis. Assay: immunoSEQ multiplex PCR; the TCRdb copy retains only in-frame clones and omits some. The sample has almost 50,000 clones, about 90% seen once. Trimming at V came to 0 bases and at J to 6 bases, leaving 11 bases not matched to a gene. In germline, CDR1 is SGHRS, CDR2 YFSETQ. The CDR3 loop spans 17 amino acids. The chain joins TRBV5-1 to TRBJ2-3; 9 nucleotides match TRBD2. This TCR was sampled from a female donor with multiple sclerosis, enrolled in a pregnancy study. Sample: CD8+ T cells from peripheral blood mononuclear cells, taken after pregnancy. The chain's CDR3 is CASSLEIVAGAPDTQYF. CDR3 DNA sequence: TGCGCCAGCAGCTTGGAGATCGTAGCGGGGGCCCCGGATACGCAGTATTTT.